This T cell receptor (beta chain) was sequenced during a study of cytomegalovirus exposure and HLA in healthy donors (dated by TCRdb to the late 2010s). In the study overall: An earlier analysis of approximately 550 of the donors reported about 290 Gb of sequence data and around 110 million unique TCR beta sequences from about 179 million T cells. Typing coverage differed by locus: A, B, C, DRB1 and DQB1 were typed in roughly 620-630 donors, DQA1 in approximately 520, DPA1 in roughly 590, and DPB1 in around 490. In addition to the first cohort of approximately 650 subjects, a separate validation cohort of some 120 different subjects was used. The later analysis used no new phenotypic data to find candidate immune exposures, relying instead on TCR beta sequences and their occurrence across donors. Roughly 5 DR-DQ haplotypes were treated as single units for association and clustering because of strong linkage in the cohort. A later analysis re-examined previously published TCR beta repertoires from just over 650 donors and added high-resolution HLA genotyping to investigate patterns of TCR occurrence. A later genetic analysis used genome-wide SNP genotypes for about three fifths of the 666 donors, treating that subset as a discovery cohort. The study was designed to test whether signatures of past pathogen exposure could be identified by cataloging public T cell receptors. In an earlier analysis of about 590 of the donors, high-throughput TCR beta sequencing was used to judge whether each TCR beta V gene segment behaved as functional or pseudogenic. Donor age, sex, ethnicity and CMV serostatus were compiled together with the repertoire data. Of the approximately 400 genotyped donors, 65% to 90% fell in the genetic ancestry cluster associated with self-reported Caucasian donors. Every repertoire in the discovery cohort had been generated on one and the same sequencing platform. About 280 gigabases of sequencing data and tens of millions of unique TCR sequences were included in an early release covering several hundred HLA-typed donors. The study profiled the T cell repertoires of more than 500 subjects by immunosequencing and related them to cytomegalovirus serostatus. Among around 400 genotyped donors of the cohort, an average of about 240,000 unique TCR beta nucleotide sequences was sequenced per donor, of which about 19% were non-productive. To predict cytomegalovirus infection status, the study combined high-throughput TCR immunosequencing, statistical association of individual TCRs with disease status, and machine learning. HLA typing included class I and class II loci at four-digit resolution.

The cohort comprised some 700 healthy bone marrow donors. All cohort members were sampled while nominally healthy, although unrecorded immune exposures were likely present. The donor was CMV seropositive and belonged to the group of about 290 seropositive cohort members. Each donor provided a peripheral blood sample, and peripheral blood mononuclear cells were used for TCR beta sequencing. Genomic DNA extraction from the blood cell samples was performed with the Qiagen DNeasy Blood Extraction Kit. Library prep was done by the immunoSEQ multiplex PCR assay. The multiplex PCR relied on a mix of 60 forward primers for TCR Vbeta segments and 13 reverse primers for TCR Jbeta segments. The CDR3 region of rearranged TCR beta genes was amplified from genomic DNA by a multiplex PCR assay. On the Illumina HiSeq System, the amplified TCR beta libraries were sequenced as 87-base-pair reads. Concerning the study's data processing: A later analysis counted some 74 million unique TCR beta chains across the 550 to 750 repertoires, and roughly 9.9 million of these chains were shared by at least two donors. To remove PCR and sequencing errors, raw reads were error-corrected and collapsed into unique sequences using a nearest-neighbor algorithm that merged closely related sequences. To assign V, D and J gene segments, CDR3 sequences were aligned to IMGT reference sequences. For a sequence to be retained, at least a six-nucleotide match to both a V gene segment and a J gene segment was required. A rearrangement was called productive if the CDR3 had no stop codons and remained in frame with V and J, and every other rearrangement was called non-productive. Following IMGT convention, CDR3 was defined as the stretch from the second conserved V-encoded cysteine to the conserved J-encoded phenylalanine. Sequences without an unambiguous match to a single V gene segment were excluded from the earlier analysis of a few hundred of the donors. An earlier analysis of roughly 590 of the donors called V segments functional above 56.7% productive rearrangements and segregating when the between-donor standard deviation exceeded 5%. A statistical classification framework was developed to diagnose cytomegalovirus status using the catalog of TCR beta chain sequences. In a later analysis, V and J genes were assigned by comparing TCR nucleotide sequences against IMGT/GENE-DB human TR gene sequences. In a later analysis, CDR3 sequences and most-parsimonious VDJ recombination scenarios were assigned using the TCRdist pipeline. In a later analysis, each TCR beta chain was defined by its CDR3 amino acid sequence together with its V-gene family, and reads without a unique V-gene family were excluded. To address suspected cross-contamination and a sequencing artifact, a later analysis removed approximately 600 highly shared, low-generation-probability nucleotide sequences. For each public chain, a later analysis derived a clonal expansion index from normalized ranks of inferred template counts within each repertoire. In a later analysis, generation probabilities were computed using a VDJ recombination model fitted to out-of-frame rearrangements, and the results were checked against IGoR. Hypergeometric tests were used in a later analysis to score TCR-TCR, TCR-HLA and TCR-CMV co-occurrence, with a repertoire-size bias correction applied to the TCR pairs. To estimate false discovery rates, a later analysis permuted the HLA or CMV assignments 20 times. A later analysis grouped co-occurring TCRs with DBSCAN, adding TCRdist sequence similarity when clustering within HLA-allele-positive subsets. Repertoires with fewer than 30,000 or more than 120,000 public chains were left out of co-occurrence clustering, as were five repertoires with anomalous nucleotide sharing. TCRdb limited this immuneACCESS table to in-frame rearrangements with V and J called. A share of clones is missing; checked studies link under half to unresolved V genes, and the rest is unexplained. The DNA was the basis for D and trimming; V, J and clone size are from that table. The sample's clone listing holds approximately 30,000 clones. Jointly, the top ten make up 1.5% to 2% of the sample.

Study-wide conclusions, independent of this receptor: A group of highly shared sequence variants was considered likely to be a technical artifact of the sequencing pipeline. When HLA alleles, especially DR and DQ, strongly co-occurred, TCR associations were difficult to assign to individual alleles. In a later analysis, most CMV-associated TCR beta chains were found to appear HLA-restricted, with HLA associations seemingly driven largely by CMV exposure. Because HLA typing was unavailable for some donors at each locus, only the typed subset was used in association tests. Some IMGT-functional V segments, including TRBV6-2 and TRBV6-3, could not be told apart with the 87-base-pair reads, so those segments were excluded. According to the authors, the approach could potentially be generalized to other disease states and immunological phenotypes. Only TCR beta chains were sequenced in this cohort, and the absence of alpha or paired-chain data limited detectable features. A later analysis found that TCR association rates varied across HLA loci, with DRB1 alleles showing the most associated TCRs and HLA-C alleles the fewest. Correlated functional status among segregating V segments might be attributable to linkage disequilibrium, but an unknown experimental factor could not be ruled out. In a later genetic analysis, fewer N-insertions in productive TCRs were reported among donors in an Asian-associated ancestry cluster than the roughly 640-donor mean. A later analysis found that HLA-associated TCR beta chains were more clonally expanded and had lower generation probabilities than equally common non-associated chains. Three of the identified cytomegalovirus-associated TCR beta chains were confirmed in vitro to be specific for cytomegalovirus antigens. For the cohort, immune exposure information was limited to CMV serostatus. Broadly in line with IMGT annotations, most TCR beta V segments showed up in productive rearrangements about 87% or about 30% of the time in an earlier analysis of 450 to 600 of the donors. In a later genetic analysis, a missense DCLRE1C variant was associated with V-gene and J-gene trimming of TCR beta chains, and the association was replicated in an independent cohort. Because counts were too low, some 16 rarely observed V segments, including chromosome 9 orphons, were excluded from the earlier analysis of fewer than 650 of the donors. The classifier was reported to diagnose cytomegalovirus status with high specificity and sensitivity in both the original and validation cohorts. While some public TCRs were present in many individuals, most TCR sequences turned up only very rarely across donors. At a false discovery rate of 0.05, a later analysis linked 15,000 to 20,000 TCR beta sequences to specific HLA alleles. Sequencing depth was assumed to be roughly uniform across donors in the presence/absence analyses, though that assumption may not hold. Several of the top co-occurrence clusters appeared to be linked to parvovirus B19, influenza, CMV and Epstein-Barr virus, according to a later analysis. A total of roughly 160 TCR beta chains were listed by the study as associated with cytomegalovirus. A further reported finding was that TCR beta sequences accurately predicted the HLA-A and HLA-B alleles for most subjects in the first cohort.

Comment on this clone: The clone's antigen remains unknown.

Via the germline V gene, CDR1 is SGHRS and CDR2 YFSETQ. The junction carries 14 bases between V and J, which are trimmed by 4 bases and 4 bases respectively. The CDR3, cysteine through phenylalanine, is 14 amino acids long. Only CDR3 DNA remains: 42 bases, in frame from the first base. The material sequenced was PBMCs. Recombination joined TRBV5-1 with TRBJ1-1, with a tentative D gene TRBD1 over 5 matching bases. This sequence was found in a woman aged 40 to 49 in good health and CMV-seropositive. In nucleotides, the sequence is TGCGCCAGCAGCCTTGGGTCCGGGGGCACTGAAGCTTTCTTT. Translated, this gives CASSLGSGGTEAFF.